The source of this TCR beta chain is a study of shared clonotypes between healthy human individuals. This clone was seen a single time. Its cognate antigen is unknown. This same CDR3 is encoded by further DNA sequences in the sample. Study findings and constraints: Non-shared clonotypes had lower generation probabilities than clonotypes shared by all four sorted-subset donors.

The germline V gene has CDR1 MNHEY and CDR2 SVGAGI. The V end was cut by 5 bases, the J end by 8 bases, with 10 bases between. CDR3 length: 12 amino acids. Using immunoSEQ multiplex PCR, the repertoire was profiled, and TCRdb retains in-frame clones only, with some absent. This repertoire shows roughly 1 million clones, around 75% found once; its top ten account for around 1.5%. The V gene is TRBV6-5, the J gene TRBJ2-1; the D gene could be TRBD1 or TRBD2 (6 bases each). Input material: memory CD4+ T cells sorted from blood. The subset is: CD45RA-negative fraction. The receptor was derived from a man younger than 35 in good health. Here the CDR3 DNA reads TGTGCCAGCAGTAAGAGGGGGGATGAGCAGTTCTTC. Translating gives CASSKRGDEQFF.